These T cell receptor beta chains were read from a single sample in a study of blood T cell repertoires in COVID-19. Only in-frame clones appear in the TCRdb table, and some are missing; sequencing was by immunoSEQ multiplex PCR. The sample includes some 200,000 clones, 80% to 95% of them seen just once. The sample comprised peripheral blood. The origin of the receptors is a man aged 50-59 years with acute or convalescent COVID-19. Both conserved end residues are part of each CDR3. Each record gives: D gene, V gene, J gene, CDR3 length, clone size, CDR3 DNA, CDR3 protein. The D gene is left open where the match is weak. Clone size is not always given. Where it is, it says once, few, many or a class for expanded clones.

d_call: TRBD1; v_call: TRBV4-1; j_call: TRBJ2-1; cdr3_length: 15; clone_size: -; cdr3_nt: TGCGCCAGCAGCCAACAATCGGACAGGGTTGATGAGCAGTTCTTC; cdr3_aa: CASSQQSDRVDEQFF
d_call: TRBD1; v_call: TRBV6-4; j_call: TRBJ1-1; cdr3_length: 14; clone_size: -; cdr3_nt: TGTGCCAGCGGTGACTCAAACAGGGGCACTGAAGCTTTCTTT; cdr3_aa: CASGDSNRGTEAFF
d_call: -; v_call: TRBV27; j_call: TRBJ1-1; cdr3_length: 13; clone_size: -; cdr3_nt: TGTGCCAGCAGTTTTAAAGGGGGCACTGAAGCTTTCTTT; cdr3_aa: CASSFKGGTEAFF
d_call: -; v_call: TRBV10-3; j_call: TRBJ2-1; cdr3_length: 14; clone_size: few; cdr3_nt: TGTGCCATCAGTGAGTTGAGGGGACAACGGGAGCAGTTCTTC; cdr3_aa: CAISELRGQREQFF
d_call: TRBD2; v_call: TRBV19; j_call: TRBJ2-3; cdr3_length: 18; clone_size: -; cdr3_nt: TGTGCCAGTAGTTCTACTAGCGGGGCTTTTACTAGCACAGATACGCAGTATTTT; cdr3_aa: CASSSTSGAFTSTDTQYF
d_call: -; v_call: TRBV28; j_call: TRBJ1-1; cdr3_length: 11; clone_size: -; cdr3_nt: TGTGCCAGCAGTTTGGACAGTGAAGCTTTCTTT; cdr3_aa: CASSLDSEAFF
d_call: TRBD1; v_call: TRBV6-5; j_call: TRBJ2-3; cdr3_length: 15; clone_size: -; cdr3_nt: TGTGCCAGCATCCTTTGGAGACAGGGAGAAGATACGCAGTATTTT; cdr3_aa: CASILWRQGEDTQYF
d_call: TRBD2; v_call: TRBV6-2/TRBV6-3; j_call: TRBJ2-3; cdr3_length: 19; clone_size: few; cdr3_nt: TGTGCCAGCAGTTTCCGACCGGGACTAGCGGGAGAGGGCACAGATACGCAGTATTTT; cdr3_aa: CASSFRPGLAGEGTDTQYF
d_call: -; v_call: TRBV19; j_call: TRBJ2-5; cdr3_length: 16; clone_size: -; cdr3_nt: TGTGCCAGTAGTACCCCACGACAGGAGGTGGGGGAGACCCAGTACTTC; cdr3_aa: CASSTPRQEVGETQYF
d_call: -; v_call: TRBV7-2; j_call: TRBJ2-1; cdr3_length: 14; clone_size: -; cdr3_nt: TGTGCCAGCAGCTTAGTGATTGCTTCCGGTGAGCAGTTCTTC; cdr3_aa: CASSLVIASGEQFF
d_call: TRBD2; v_call: TRBV4-3; j_call: TRBJ2-1; cdr3_length: 17; clone_size: -; cdr3_nt: TGCGCCAGCAGCCAAGCCTTGGCTAGCGGGGGATACAATGAGCAGTTCTTC; cdr3_aa: CASSQALASGGYNEQFF
d_call: -; v_call: TRBV29-1; j_call: TRBJ1-2; cdr3_length: 15; clone_size: -; cdr3_nt: TGCAGCGTTGAAGATTACCGGGGACAAGGCTCCGGCTACACCTTC; cdr3_aa: CSVEDYRGQGSGYTF
d_call: -; v_call: TRBV27; j_call: TRBJ2-1; cdr3_length: 13; clone_size: -; cdr3_nt: TGTGCCAGCAGTTTAATGAGAAACAATGAGCAGTTCTTC; cdr3_aa: CASSLMRNNEQFF
d_call: -; v_call: TRBV7-9; j_call: TRBJ1-2; cdr3_length: 11; clone_size: -; cdr3_nt: TGTGCCAGCAGCTCGGGGACAACTGGGCTCTTC; cdr3_aa: CASSSGTTGLF